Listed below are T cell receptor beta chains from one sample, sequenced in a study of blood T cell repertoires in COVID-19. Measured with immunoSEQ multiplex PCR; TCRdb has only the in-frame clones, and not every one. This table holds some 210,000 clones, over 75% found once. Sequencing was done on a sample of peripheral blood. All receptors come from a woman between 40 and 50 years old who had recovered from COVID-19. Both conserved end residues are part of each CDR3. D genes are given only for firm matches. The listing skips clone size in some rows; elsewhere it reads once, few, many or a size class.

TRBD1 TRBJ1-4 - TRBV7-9 TGTGCCAGCAGCTTAGCACAGGGGGCGCTTGGAAAACTGTTTTTT CASSLAQGALGKLFF
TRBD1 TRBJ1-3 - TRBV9 TGTGCCAGCAGCTCGGGACAGGGAGGCGCTGGAAACACCATATATTTT CASSSGQGGAGNTIYF
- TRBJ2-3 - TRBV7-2 TGTGCCAGCAGCTTATATGGGGGGTACACAGATACGCAGTATTTT CASSLYGGYTDTQYF
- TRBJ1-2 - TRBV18 TGTGCCAGCTCACCACGAGTGGGCGGGGGTGATGGCTACACCTTC CASSPRVGGGDGYTF
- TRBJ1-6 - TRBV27 TGTGCCAGCAGTTACCACGACAACTATAATTCACCCCTCCACTTT CASSYHDNYNSPLHF
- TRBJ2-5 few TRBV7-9 TGTGCCAGCAGCTTAGTTTATGACAGCCAAGAGACCCAGTACTTC CASSLVYDSQETQYF
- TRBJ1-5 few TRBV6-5 TGTGCCAGCAGTTACTCGACTGGGTCTAATCAGCCCCAGCATTTT CASSYSTGSNQPQHF
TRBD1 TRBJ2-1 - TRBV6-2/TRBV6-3 TGTGCCAGCAGTTACAGGGGGCTCCCTAGCTCTCCCTCCTACAATGAGCAGTTCTTC CASSYRGLPSSPSYNEQFF
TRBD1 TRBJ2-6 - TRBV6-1 TGTGCCAGCAGTGAATTTCAGGGGGCCCCTGGGGCCAACGTCCTGACTTTC CASSEFQGAPGANVLTF
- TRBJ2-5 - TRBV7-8 TGTGCCAGCAAGCGAGGTACCGTACGGGAGACCCAGTACTTC CASKRGTVRETQYF
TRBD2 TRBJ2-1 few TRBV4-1 TGCGCCAGCAGCCAAGAAAAGAGTGGGGCTAGCGGGAGAGGGAATGAGCAGTTCTTC CASSQEKSGASGRGNEQFF
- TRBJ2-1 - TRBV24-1 TGTGCCACCAGTGACCCGACTAGATACAATGAGCAGTTCTTC CATSDPTRYNEQFF
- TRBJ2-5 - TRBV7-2 TGTGCCAGCAGCTCTCGACTCACAGGGTTTCAAGAGACCCAGTACTTC CASSSRLTGFQETQYF
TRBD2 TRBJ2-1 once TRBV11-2 TGTGCCAGCAGCTCATTTCTGGGACTAGCGGGGGACAATGAGCAGTTCTTC CASSSFLGLAGDNEQFF
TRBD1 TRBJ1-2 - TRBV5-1 TGCGCCAGCAGGGAGGGGACAGGGGCCTCCCTAGGCTATGGCTACACCTTC CASREGTGASLGYGYTF
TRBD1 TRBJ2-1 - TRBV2 TGTGCCAGCAGGGTGGACAGGCCCCTAAATGAGCAGTTCTTC CASRVDRPLNEQFF
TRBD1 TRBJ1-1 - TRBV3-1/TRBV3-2 TGTGCCAGCAGCCAAGTAGGAAGACAGGGTTCTGCTTTCTTT CASSQVGRQGSAFF
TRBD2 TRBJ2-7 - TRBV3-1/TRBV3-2 TGTGCCAGCAGTCCTTACCAGGGACTAGCGGGAACCGAGCAGTACTTC CASSPYQGLAGTEQYF
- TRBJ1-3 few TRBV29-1 TGCAGCGTGTCTGGACAGTCTGGAAACACCATATATTTT CSVSGQSGNTIYF
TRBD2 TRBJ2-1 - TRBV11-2 TGTGCCAGCAGCCCACCAGTCGGGGCTAGCGGGGTAGCCCGGGAGCAGTTCTTC CASSPPVGASGVAREQFF
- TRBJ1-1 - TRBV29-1 TGCAGCGTTGAAAGGGGAGGGAACACTGAAGCTTTCTTT CSVERGGNTEAFF
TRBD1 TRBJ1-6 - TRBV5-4 TGTGCCAGCAGCTTACAGGGGACCTATAATTCACCCCTCCACTTT CASSLQGTYNSPLHF
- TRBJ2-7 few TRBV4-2 TGTGCCAGCAGCCAAGGACTAGTCGTAACCTACGAGCAGTACTTC CASSQGLVVTYEQYF
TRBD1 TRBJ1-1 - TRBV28 TGTGCCAGCAGGGGGACAGGGGGATATTGGGTCACTGAAGCTTTCTTT CASRGTGGYWVTEAFF
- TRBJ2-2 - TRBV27 TGTGCCAGCAGTCCTACCTTTAACACCGGGGAGCTGTTTTTT CASSPTFNTGELFF
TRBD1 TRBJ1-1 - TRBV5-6 TGTGCCAGCATCGAGGGGGCAGGGCAACAAGCTTTCTTT CASIEGAGQQAFF
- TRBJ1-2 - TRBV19 TGTGCCAGTAGTTTAACAGTCTATGGCTACACCTTC CASSLTVYGYTF
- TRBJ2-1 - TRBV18 TGTGCCAGCTCACCAGACCCAGGGTCGTGGAATGAGCAGTTCTTC CASSPDPGSWNEQFF
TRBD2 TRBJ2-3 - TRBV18 TGTGCCAGCTCACCCGGACTAGCGGGAGGGCCTAGCACAGATACGCAGTATTTT CASSPGLAGGPSTDTQYF
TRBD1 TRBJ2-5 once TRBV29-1 TGCAGCGCGTGGACAGGGGTCGAGACCCAGTACTTC CSAWTGVETQYF
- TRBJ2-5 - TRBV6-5 TGTGCCAGCAGCCCAGCGTACCAAGAGACCCAGTACTTC CASSPAYQETQYF
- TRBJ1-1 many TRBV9 TGTGCCAGCAGCCGGGCCCCGACATGGGGCACTTCTGGCGTGAACACTGAAGCTTTCTTT CASSRAPTWGTSGVNTEAFF
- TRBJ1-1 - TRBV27 TGTGCCAGCAGTTGGCAGGCGAACACTGAAGCTTTCTTT CASSWQANTEAFF
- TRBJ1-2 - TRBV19 TGTGCCAGTAGTAAGGGACATCTAGGGTATGGCTACACCTTC CASSKGHLGYGYTF
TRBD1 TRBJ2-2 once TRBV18 TGTGCCAGCTCACCGGGACAGATGAACACCGGGGAGCTGTTTTTT CASSPGQMNTGELFF
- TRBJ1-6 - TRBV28 TGTGCCAGCAGTCTCCCCACTGGGAGTAATTCACCCCTCCACTTT CASSLPTGSNSPLHF
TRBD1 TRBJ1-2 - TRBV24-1 TGTGCCACCAGTGACCCGGGGACGGGACAGCCTTATGGCTACACCTTC CATSDPGTGQPYGYTF
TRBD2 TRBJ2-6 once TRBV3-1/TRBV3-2 TGTGCCAGCAGTAGAACCGGGACTAGCATCGCTGGGGCCAACGTCCTGACTTTC CASSRTGTSIAGANVLTF
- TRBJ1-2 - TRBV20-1 TGCAGTGCTAGCTACTATGGCTACACCTTC CSASYYGYTF
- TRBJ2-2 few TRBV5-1 TGCGCCAGCAGCTGGGATGGTCGGACAGCTCCGAACACCGGGGAGCTGTTTTTT CASSWDGRTAPNTGELFF
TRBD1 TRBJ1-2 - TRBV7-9 TGTGCCAGCAGCTCACCGACAGGGGGCAAGTATGGCTACACCTTC CASSSPTGGKYGYTF
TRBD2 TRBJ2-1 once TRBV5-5 TGTGCCAGCAGATCCGGACTAGCGGAGTACAATGAGCAGTTCTTC CASRSGLAEYNEQFF
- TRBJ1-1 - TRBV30 TGTGCCTGGAGGAGGAAAATGAACACTGAAGCTTTCTTT CAWRRKMNTEAFF
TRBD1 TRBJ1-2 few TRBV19 TGTGCCGGACGACCTACAGGGGACTATGGCTACACCTTC CAGRPTGDYGYTF
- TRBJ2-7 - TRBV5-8 TGTGCCAGCAGTCTGGGAGGCAGCAGAGACCGCTTC CASSLGGSRDRF
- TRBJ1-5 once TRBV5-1 TGCGCCAGCAGCTTGGGTAGTTCGAATCAGCCCCAGCATTTT CASSLGSSNQPQHF
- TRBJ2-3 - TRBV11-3 TGTGCCAGCAGCTTCGGTGGGGTAGCGACAGATACGCAGTATTTT CASSFGGVATDTQYF
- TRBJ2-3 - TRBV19 TGTGCCACCACCAAGCGCCCTTACCCCAACACAGATACGCAGTATTTT CATTKRPYPNTDTQYF
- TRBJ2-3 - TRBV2 TGTGCCAGCAGTGATAACACAGATACGCAGTATTTT CASSDNTDTQYF
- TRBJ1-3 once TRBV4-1 TGCGCCAGCAGCCAAGAGGGGGGACCGAACTCTGGAAACACCATATATTTT CASSQEGGPNSGNTIYF
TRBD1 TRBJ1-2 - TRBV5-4 TGTGCCAGCAGCTTGGGCCTCGGGACAGGGATAGATGGCTACACCTTC CASSLGLGTGIDGYTF
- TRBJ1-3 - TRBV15 TGTGCCACCAGCAGAGACAGGGCTGGAAACACCATATATTTT CATSRDRAGNTIYF
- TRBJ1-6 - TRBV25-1 TGTGCCAGCAGTGAATATAACCGAGATAATTCACCCCTCCACTTT CASSEYNRDNSPLHF
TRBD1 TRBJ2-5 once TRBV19 TGTGCCAGTAGTAGCAGGGGGCGCGGAGAGACCCAGTACTTC CASSSRGRGETQYF
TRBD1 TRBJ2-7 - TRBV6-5 TGTGCCAGCACTTCGGGGGGACAGGGCTACGAGCAGTACTTC CASTSGGQGYEQYF
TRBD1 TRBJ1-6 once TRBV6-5 TGTGCCAGCAGCCCCGGGACAGGTGGCAATTCACCCCTCCACTTT CASSPGTGGNSPLHF
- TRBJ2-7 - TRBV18 TGTGCCAGCTCACAGGGAGGAGAGCAGTACTTC CASSQGGEQYF
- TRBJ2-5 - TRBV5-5 TGTGCCAGCAGCTTGTTGCCGGGACAAGAGACCCAGTACTTC CASSLLPGQETQYF
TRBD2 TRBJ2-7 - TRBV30 TGTGCCTGGATAGGACTAGCGGGAGAGAAGGGCTACGAGCAGTACTTC CAWIGLAGEKGYEQYF
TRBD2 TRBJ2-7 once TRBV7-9 TGTGCCAGCAGCCTGACTAGCGGGTCCTACGAGCAGTACTTC CASSLTSGSYEQYF